This T cell receptor beta chain was identified during a study of blood T cell repertoires in COVID-19. The table came from immunoSEQ multiplex PCR; TCRdb's copy has only in-frame clones and leaves some out. Seen here are under 130,000 clones, approximately 81% observed once, and the top ten hold about 40%. Trimming cost V 1 base and J 5 bases; bases outside gene matches: 6. CDR1 and CDR2 (germline): SGHTA, FQGNSA. The CDR3 totals 16 residues. The specimen sequenced was peripheral blood. The chain joins TRBV7-2 to TRBJ2-5; the match to TRBD1 covers 11 bases. The receptor was derived from an elderly man with acute or convalescent COVID-19. The CDR3 DNA reads TGTGCCAGCAGCTTAGATGGACAGGGGGCGAGTGAGACCCAGTACTTC. Protein product: CASSLDGQGASETQYF.